The 13 T cell receptor beta chains in this list originate from one sample, sequenced in a study of T cell responses to AZD1222 COVID-19 vaccine. This table comes from immunoSEQ multiplex PCR, and its TCRdb copy is limited to in-frame clones, with some not included. The table includes around 130,000 clones, 93% detected once. The specimen comprised peripheral blood, sampled on day 0 of AZD1222 vaccination. These receptors came from an adult in good health.

This clone was observed once. V and J are TRBV12-5 and TRBJ2-7, with 8 bases matching TRBD1. After removal of 1 base from V and 10 bases from J, the junction contained 6 bases not matched to a gene. Germline CDR1 is LGHNT and CDR2 is FRNRAP. The CDR3 covers 13 residues. The CDR3 DNA is TGTGCTAGTGGTTTGGCACTGGGGACAGGTCAGTACTTC. This codes for CASGLALGTGQYF.

V usage is TRBV6-5 and J usage is TRBJ2-7, with D possibly TRBD1 on 6 matching bases. CDR3 length: 14 residues. Germline V gene sequence: CDR1 MNHEY, CDR2 SVGAGI. V lost 6 bases and J 6 bases, leaving 18 bases between the germline ends. The CDR3 spells CASRDWTVRGEQYF. In nucleotides, the CDR3 is TGTGCCAGCAGAGATTGGACAGTACGGGGCGAGCAGTACTTC.

This chain joins TRBV14 and TRBJ2-1, with 10 bases aligning to TRBD2. V was pared by 1 base and J by 10 bases, with 16 bases of the junction left unmatched. The CDR3 totals 18 residues. Germline V CDR1 and CDR2: SGHDN, FVKESK. The CDR3 spells CASSQVSAGGIPVGEQFF. CDR3 nucleotide sequence: TGTGCCAGCAGCCAAGTGTCAGCGGGAGGGATCCCCGTTGGCGAGCAGTTCTTC. Full variable domain (rest looked up from reference TRBV14 and TRBJ2-1): EAGVTQFPSHSVIEKGQTVTLRCDPISGHDNLYWYRRVMGKEIKFLLHFVKESKQDESGMPNNRFLAERTGGTYSTLKVQPAELEDSGVYFCASSQVSAGGIPVGEQFFGPGTRLTVL.

This sequence joins TRBV23-1 and TRBJ1-3, with unresolved D. TRBV23-1 is marked as an open reading frame, function uncertain. V lost 9 bases and J lost 4, with 10 bases in between. The CDR3 has 12 residues. The DNA of the CDR3 is TGCGCCAGGACGATCCCCGGAAACACCATATATTTT. It encodes CARTIPGNTIYF.

The chain has TRBV27 and TRBJ2-3; TRBD1 aligns across 9 bases. The CDR3 loop spans 15 amino acids. The germline V gene has CDR1 MNHEY and CDR2 SMNVEV (reference sequence). With V trimmed by 5 bases and J by 5 bases, 8 bases remained unmatched. This chain's CDR3 is CASSDVTGGQDTQYF. The CDR3 bases are TGTGCCAGCAGTGACGTGACAGGGGGACAAGATACGCAGTATTTT.

The chain recombines TRBV11-2 with TRBJ1-1, with D unresolved. Germline CDR1 is SGHAT and CDR2 is FQNNGV. V gave up 5 bases and J gave up 8 bases, with 12 bases separating them. CDR3 length: 12 amino acids. CDR3 amino acids: CASSKVLPEAFF. CDR3 DNA: TGTGCCAGCAGCAAAGTTCTTCCGGAAGCTTTCTTT.

In DNA, the CDR3 is TGTGCCAGCAACCCGACAGGCCCCGGGGAGCTGTTTTTT. It codes for CASNPTGPGELFF. V usage is TRBV12-3 or TRBV12-4 and J usage is TRBJ2-2; D is possibly TRBD1 (6 bases). The V end lost 7 bases, the J end lost 6 bases, and 12 bases lay between the germline ends. The CDR3 has 13 amino acids.

The chain uses TRBV29-1 and TRBJ2-1; 9 bases are a match to TRBD1. V gave up 6 bases and J gave up 2 bases; unmatched junction bases: 2. CDR1 and CDR2 (germline): SQVTM, ANQGSEA. The CDR3 is 13 amino acids. The CDR3 is CSVNRGPYNEQFF. The CDR3 DNA reads as TGCAGCGTCAACAGGGGGCCCTACAATGAGCAGTTCTTC.

This rearrangement joins TRBV13 to TRBJ2-7; D is possibly TRBD2 (5 bases). The V and J ends lost 6 bases and 0 bases respectively, with 12 bases between them. The CDR3 runs to 14 residues. From germline, CDR1 is PRHDT and CDR2 FYEKMQ (reference sequence). In nucleotides, the CDR3 is TGTGCCAGCAGTTTTCTAGCAAGCTCCTACGAGCAGTACTTC. Translated, it gives CASSFLASSYEQYF.

The chain is built from TRBV25-1 and TRBJ1-2; tentative D call: TRBD1 (5 bases). CDR1 MGHDK and CDR2 SYGVNS come from the germline V gene. The CDR3 loop spans 14 amino acids. Trimming pared 1 base from V and 4 bases from J, leaving 10 bases between. DNA of the CDR3: TGTGCCAGCAGTGAATTGGGGCCAAGCTATGGCTACACCTTC. This codes for CASSELGPSYGYTF.

This rearrangement joins TRBV6-6 to TRBJ1-1, with D maybe TRBD1 (5 bases). Germline V gene sequence: CDR1 MNHNY, CDR2 SVGAGI (reference sequence). The germline V and J ends were trimmed by 4 bases and 4 bases, with 13 bases remaining between them. CDR3 size: 14 residues. The CDR3 loop is CASSLDTVATEAFF. The CDR3 DNA reads TGTGCCAGCAGTTTGGACACCGTAGCCACTGAAGCTTTCTTT.

This chain links TRBV11-2 with TRBJ2-2; D possibly matches TRBD1 or TRBD2 (6 bases each). The CDR3 runs 15 residues. CDR1 SGHAT and CDR2 FQNNGV come from the germline V gene. Trimming took off 3 bases at V and 6 bases at J, with 14 bases between the two ends. DNA for the CDR3: TGTGCCAGCAGCTTCGGGGGCTCAAGGGCCGGGGAGCTGTTTTTT. Its translation: CASSFGGSRAGELFF.

The chain recombines TRBV9 with TRBJ1-2, with 7 bases that match TRBD1. The ends lost 3 bases at V and 6 bases at J; junction bases unmatched: 5. The length of the CDR3 is 13 residues. Germline V gene lookup returns CDR1 SGDLS and CDR2 YYNGEE. The CDR3 sequence: CASSADRTDGYTF. The CDR3 DNA sequence: TGTGCCAGCAGCGCGGACAGGACGGATGGCTACACCTTC.